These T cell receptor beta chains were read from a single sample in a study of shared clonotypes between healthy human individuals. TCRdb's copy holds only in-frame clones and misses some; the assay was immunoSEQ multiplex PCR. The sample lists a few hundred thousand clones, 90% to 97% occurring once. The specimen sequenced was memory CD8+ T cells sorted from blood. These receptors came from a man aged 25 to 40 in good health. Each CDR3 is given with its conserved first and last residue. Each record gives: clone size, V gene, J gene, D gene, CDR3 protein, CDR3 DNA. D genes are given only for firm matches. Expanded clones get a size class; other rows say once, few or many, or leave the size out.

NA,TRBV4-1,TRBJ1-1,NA,CASSQGRLQGRMNTEAFF,TGCGCCAGCAGCCAAGGACGCCTCCAAGGGCGGATGAACACTGAAGCTTTCTTT
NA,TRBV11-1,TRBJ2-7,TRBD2,CASSFAPISRRLAYEQYF,TGTGCCAGCAGCTTCGCTCCTATTTCTCGAAGACTAGCGTACGAGCAGTACTTC
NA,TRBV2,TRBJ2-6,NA,CASSEGRASISGANVLTF,TGTGCCAGCAGTGAGGGCAGGGCCTCAATCTCTGGGGCCAACGTCCTGACTTTC
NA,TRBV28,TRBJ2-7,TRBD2,CASSLREGRSYEQYF,TGTGCCAGCAGTCTCCGGGAGGGGAGATCCTACGAGCAGTACTTC
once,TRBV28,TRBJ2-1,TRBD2,CASSLGGRAYNEQFF,TGTGCCAGCAGTTTAGGTGGGAGGGCCTACAATGAGCAGTTCTTC
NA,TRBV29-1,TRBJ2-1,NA,CSVAGNEQFF,TGCAGCGTTGCAGGGAATGAGCAGTTCTTC
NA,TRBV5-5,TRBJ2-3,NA,CASSSESWTGDTDTQYF,TGTGCCAGCAGCTCTGAATCCTGGACGGGGGACACAGATACGCAGTATTTT
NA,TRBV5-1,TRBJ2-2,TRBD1,CASSLAGTGTANTGELFF,TGCGCCAGCAGCTTGGCCGGGACAGGGACCGCGAACACCGGGGAGCTGTTTTTT
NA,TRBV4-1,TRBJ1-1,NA,CASSQPGMNTEAFF,TGCGCCAGCAGCCAACCAGGGATGAACACTGAAGCTTTCTTT
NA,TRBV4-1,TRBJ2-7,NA,CASSQDPRERGEQYF,TGCGCCAGCAGCCAAGATCCGAGGGAGAGGGGCGAGCAGTACTTC
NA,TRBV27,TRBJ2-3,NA,CASSPWTAGGDTQYF,TGTGCCAGCAGTCCATGGACCGCCGGCGGGGATACGCAGTATTTT
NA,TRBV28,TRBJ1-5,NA,CASRHGGADQPQHF,TGTGCCAGCAGGCATGGCGGCGCGGATCAGCCCCAGCATTTT
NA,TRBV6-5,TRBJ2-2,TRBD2,CASSYSGSVFAGELFF,TGTGCCAGCAGTTACAGCGGGAGCGTTTTTGCCGGGGAGCTGTTTTTT
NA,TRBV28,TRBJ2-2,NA,CASSFVGRNRGATYVGELFF,TGTGCCAGCAGTTTCGTTGGGAGGAACAGGGGAGCTACTTATGTAGGGGAGCTGTTTTTT
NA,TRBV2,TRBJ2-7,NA,CASSKLDSSYEQYF,TGTGCCAGCAGTAAACTGGACAGCTCCTACGAGCAGTACTTC
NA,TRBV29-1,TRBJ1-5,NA,CSVVLGESNQPQHF,TGCAGCGTTGTCTTGGGGGAATCCAATCAGCCCCAGCATTTT
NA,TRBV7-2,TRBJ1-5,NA,CASSRDGYYQPQHF,TGTGCCAGCAGCCGCGACGGTTACTATCAGCCCCAGCATTTT
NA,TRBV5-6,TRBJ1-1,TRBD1,CASSLADRVMNTEAFF,TGTGCCAGCAGCTTGGCGGACAGGGTGATGAACACTGAAGCTTTCTTT
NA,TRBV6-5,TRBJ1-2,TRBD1,CASSKRETGTGYTF,TGTGCCAGCAGTAAAAGGGAGACAGGGACTGGCTACACCTTC
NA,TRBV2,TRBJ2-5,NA,CASSTRTGLQETQYF,TGTGCCAGCAGTACCCGCACAGGGCTCCAAGAGACCCAGTACTTC
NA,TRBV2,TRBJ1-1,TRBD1,CASNDRGRETEAFF,TGTGCCAGCAATGACAGGGGCCGGGAGACTGAAGCTTTCTTT
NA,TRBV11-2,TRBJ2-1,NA,CASSSRVYNEQFF,TGTGCCAGCAGCTCTAGGGTCTACAATGAGCAGTTCTTC
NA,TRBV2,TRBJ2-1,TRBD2,CASRPGTSGSNEQFF,TGTGCCAGCAGGCCCGGGACTAGCGGGAGCAATGAGCAGTTCTTC
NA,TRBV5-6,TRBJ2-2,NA,CASSLNTGELFF,TGTGCCAGCAGCCTGAACACCGGGGAGCTGTTTTTT
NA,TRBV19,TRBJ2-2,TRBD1,CATATGMTGELFF,TGTGCCACCGCGACAGGGATGACCGGGGAGCTGTTTTTT
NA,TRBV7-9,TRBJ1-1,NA,CASSLAEQNTEAFF,TGTGCCAGCAGCTTAGCGGAGCAGAACACTGAAGCTTTCTTT
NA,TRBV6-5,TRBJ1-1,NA,CASSQIPGSNTEAFF,TGTGCCAGCAGTCAGATACCCGGGTCCAACACTGAAGCTTTCTTT
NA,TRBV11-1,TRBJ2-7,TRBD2,CASSPRTSGTRYEQYF,TGTGCCAGCAGCCCCAGGACTAGCGGGACGCGCTACGAGCAGTACTTC
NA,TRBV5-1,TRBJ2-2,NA,CASSLRGQTGELFF,TGCGCCAGCAGCTTGCGGGGGCAAACCGGGGAGCTGTTTTTT
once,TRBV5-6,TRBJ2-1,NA,CASSLVVDNEQFF,TGTGCCAGCAGCTTGGTGGTGGACAATGAGCAGTTCTTC
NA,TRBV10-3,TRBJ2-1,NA,CAISPRVNNEQFF,TGTGCCATCAGCCCCAGGGTTAACAATGAGCAGTTCTTC
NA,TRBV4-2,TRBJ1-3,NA,CASSQVAFSGNTIYF,TGTGCCAGCAGCCAAGTGGCTTTCTCTGGAAACACCATATATTTT
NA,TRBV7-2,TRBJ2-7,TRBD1,CASIPGTGLYEQYF,TGTGCCAGCATACCCGGGACAGGCCTCTACGAGCAGTACTTC
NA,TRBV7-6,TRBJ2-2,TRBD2,CASSLSASGSQLFF,TGTGCCAGCAGCTTATCCGCTAGCGGGAGCCAGCTGTTTTTT